These T cell receptor beta chains were read from a single sample in a study of blood T cell repertoires in COVID-19. Method: immunoSEQ multiplex PCR; TCRdb's copy keeps in-frame clones and lacks some. The data show more than 300,000 clones, 92% seen once. Sequencing was carried out using PBMCs or T cells enriched from blood (not recorded which). These receptors came from a woman aged 25 to 45 who had recovered from COVID-19. CDR3s include the opening cysteine and the closing phenylalanine or tryptophan. Fields, in order: J gene, V gene, D gene, CDR3 length, clone size, CDR3 protein, CDR3 DNA. A D gene is named only where the DNA matches it firmly. Size is omitted from some rows. Given values are once, few, many or a class for expanded clones.

J: TRBJ2-2
V: TRBV7-3
D: TRBD2
length: 14
size: .
CDR3: CASSFLAGTGELFF
DNA: TGTGCCAGCAGCTTCTTAGCGGGGACCGGGGAGCTGTTTTTT

J: TRBJ2-2
V: TRBV28
D: TRBD2
length: 14
size: .
CDR3: CASILAGGPGELFF
DNA: TGTGCCAGCATCCTAGCGGGAGGGCCCGGGGAGCTGTTTTTT

J: TRBJ2-7
V: TRBV9
D: TRBD2
length: 14
size: .
CDR3: CASSGGLATYEQYF
DNA: TGTGCCAGCAGCGGCGGACTAGCTACCTACGAGCAGTACTTC

J: TRBJ1-3
V: TRBV6-5
D: .
length: 16
size: .
CDR3: CASSYSGGIIGNTIYF
DNA: TGTGCCAGCAGTTACTCGGGGGGGATAATTGGAAACACCATATATTTT

J: TRBJ1-1
V: TRBV28
D: TRBD1
length: 15
size: .
CDR3: CASSLLTGRGTEAFF
DNA: TGTGCCAGCAGTTTATTGACAGGGAGAGGGACTGAAGCTTTCTTT

J: TRBJ2-7
V: TRBV13
D: TRBD2
length: 13
size: .
CDR3: CASSTRLALEQYF
DNA: TGTGCCAGCAGCACACGACTAGCGCTCGAGCAGTACTTC

J: TRBJ1-1
V: TRBV3-1/TRBV3-2
D: .
length: 12
size: .
CDR3: CASRYRVLEAFF
DNA: TGTGCCAGCAGATACAGGGTACTTGAAGCTTTCTTT

J: TRBJ2-1
V: TRBV30
D: TRBD2
length: 13
size: .
CDR3: CAWETSGVNEQFF
DNA: TGTGCCTGGGAGACTAGCGGTGTTAATGAGCAGTTCTTC

J: TRBJ1-2
V: TRBV6-1
D: .
length: 15
size: few
CDR3: CASSEDTSGAYGYTF
DNA: TGTGCCAGCAGTGAAGACACTTCAGGGGCCTATGGCTACACCTTC

J: TRBJ2-7
V: TRBV5-4
D: .
length: 14
size: .
CDR3: CASSTPTGYHEQYF
DNA: TGTGCCAGCAGCACCCCTACAGGGTACCACGAGCAGTACTTC

J: TRBJ2-2
V: TRBV9
D: TRBD2
length: 15
size: .
CDR3: CASSVEGTSSGELFF
DNA: TGTGCCAGCAGCGTAGAAGGGACTAGCTCCGGGGAGCTGTTTTTT

J: TRBJ1-2
V: TRBV5-1
D: .
length: 14
size: .
CDR3: CASSSPGVSDGYTF
DNA: TGCGCCAGCAGCTCCCCGGGAGTTTCGGATGGCTACACCTTC

J: TRBJ1-5
V: TRBV12-5
D: .
length: 15
size: once
CDR3: CASLVEDTGNQPQHF
DNA: TGTGCTAGCCTGGTTGAGGACACCGGCAATCAGCCCCAGCATTTT

J: TRBJ1-4
V: TRBV5-4
D: TRBD1
length: 13
size: .
CDR3: CATKQGVAEKLFF
DNA: TGTGCCACGAAACAGGGGGTGGCTGAAAAACTGTTTTTT

J: TRBJ1-2
V: TRBV30
D: .
length: 13
size: .
CDR3: CAWSSQGYDGYTF
DNA: TGTGCCTGGAGTAGTCAGGGATACGATGGCTACACCTTC

J: TRBJ1-1
V: TRBV29-1
D: TRBD1
length: 14
size: .
CDR3: CSVTGQGAGTEAFF
DNA: TGCAGCGTGACCGGACAGGGGGCGGGAACTGAAGCTTTCTTT

J: TRBJ1-2
V: TRBV28
D: TRBD1
length: 14
size: many
CDR3: CASRVGQGVGGYTF
DNA: TGTGCCAGCAGGGTGGGACAGGGGGTAGGTGGCTACACCTTC

J: TRBJ1-2
V: TRBV28
D: TRBD1
length: 14
size: .
CDR3: CASSGAQGAEIYTF
DNA: TGTGCCAGCAGTGGGGCTCAGGGGGCAGAAATCTACACCTTC

J: TRBJ2-1
V: TRBV6-1
D: TRBD2
length: 15
size: .
CDR3: CASSESRTSYNEQFF
DNA: TGTGCCAGCAGTGAATCCAGGACTAGCTACAATGAGCAGTTCTTC

J: TRBJ1-1
V: TRBV29-1
D: .
length: 10
size: once
CDR3: CSAVNTEAFF
DNA: TGCAGTGCGGTAAACACTGAAGCTTTCTTT

J: TRBJ2-3
V: TRBV11-2
D: TRBD2
length: 16
size: .
CDR3: CASSLVASGRSDTQYF
DNA: TGTGCCAGCAGCTTAGTCGCTAGCGGGAGATCAGATACGCAGTATTTT

J: TRBJ2-3
V: TRBV24-1
D: TRBD2
length: 19
size: .
CDR3: CATSALGGVAGSLTDTQYF
DNA: TGTGCCACCAGTGCCTTGGGAGGGGTAGCGGGATCACTCACAGATACGCAGTATTTT

J: TRBJ1-3
V: TRBV11-2
D: .
length: 15
size: .
CDR3: CASSLEGRFGNTIYF
DNA: TGTGCCAGCAGCCTGGAGGGGCGCTTTGGAAACACCATATATTTT

J: TRBJ2-1
V: TRBV27
D: TRBD1
length: 17
size: .
CDR3: CASSPHTGTAVEGEQFF
DNA: TGTGCCAGCAGTCCGCATACCGGGACAGCCGTAGAAGGTGAGCAGTTCTTC

J: TRBJ1-1
V: TRBV11-2
D: TRBD1
length: 15
size: .
CDR3: CASSFGTGVITEAFF
DNA: TGTGCCAGCAGCTTTGGGACAGGGGTAATCACTGAAGCTTTCTTT

J: TRBJ1-1
V: TRBV28
D: .
length: 14
size: once
CDR3: CASTRLTMNTEAFF
DNA: TGTGCCAGCACCCGACTTACCATGAACACTGAAGCTTTCTTT

J: TRBJ2-7
V: TRBV7-2
D: .
length: 14
size: .
CDR3: CASSSTTTRYEQYF
DNA: TGTGCCAGCAGCTCCACAACTACCCGGTACGAGCAGTACTTC

J: TRBJ1-1
V: TRBV27
D: .
length: 16
size: .
CDR3: CASRRTARVGNTEAFF
DNA: TGTGCCAGCAGACGAACCGCCAGGGTGGGAAACACTGAAGCTTTCTTT

J: TRBJ1-1
V: TRBV28
D: TRBD1
length: 17
size: once
CDR3: CASSVLGQGAGDTEAFF
DNA: TGTGCCAGCAGTGTATTGGGACAGGGGGCCGGGGACACTGAAGCTTTCTTT

J: TRBJ2-7
V: TRBV12-3/TRBV12-4
D: .
length: 13
size: .
CDR3: CASSVTQGGEQYF
DNA: TGTGCCAGCAGTGTTACTCAGGGAGGCGAGCAGTACTTC

J: TRBJ2-1
V: TRBV19
D: TRBD2
length: 19
size: .
CDR3: CASSIGLAGGSPFPDEQFF
DNA: TGTGCCAGTAGTATAGGGCTAGCGGGAGGGTCCCCGTTTCCCGATGAGCAGTTCTTC

J: TRBJ2-1
V: TRBV29-1
D: TRBD1
length: 14
size: .
CDR3: CSVRGRGLGNEQFF
DNA: TGCAGCGTCCGCGGCAGGGGGCTAGGGAATGAGCAGTTCTTC

J: TRBJ1-5
V: TRBV28
D: TRBD1
length: 15
size: .
CDR3: CASSGQGGSNQPQHF
DNA: TGTGCCAGCAGCGGACAGGGGGGCAGCAATCAGCCCCAGCATTTT

J: TRBJ2-3
V: TRBV4-3
D: .
length: 16
size: .
CDR3: CASSQGDRGGRDTQYF
DNA: TGCGCCAGCAGCCAGGGAGACAGGGGAGGGAGAGATACGCAGTATTTT

J: TRBJ1-6
V: TRBV19
D: .
length: 14
size: .
CDR3: CASRGGGPNSPLHF
DNA: TGTGCCAGTAGAGGCGGGGGGCCAAATTCACCCCTCCACTTT

J: TRBJ2-3
V: TRBV4-2
D: TRBD2
length: 17
size: .
CDR3: CASSQGQTSGSADTQYF
DNA: TGTGCCAGCAGCCAAGGGCAGACTAGCGGGTCGGCGGATACGCAGTATTTT

J: TRBJ2-7
V: TRBV28
D: TRBD2
length: 16
size: .
CDR3: CASSQGTSGRYYEQYF
DNA: TGTGCCAGCAGTCAGGGGACTAGCGGGAGATATTACGAGCAGTACTTC

J: TRBJ2-7
V: TRBV7-2
D: TRBD2
length: 15
size: .
CDR3: CASSSLAGAPYEQYF
DNA: TGTGCCAGCAGCTCCTTAGCGGGAGCCCCCTACGAGCAGTACTTC

J: TRBJ1-1
V: TRBV4-1
D: .
length: 15
size: .
CDR3: CASSQSQHANTEAFF
DNA: TGCGCCAGCAGCCAGTCACAACATGCGAACACTGAAGCTTTCTTT

J: TRBJ2-3
V: TRBV13
D: .
length: 13
size: .
CDR3: CASSPQSTDTQYF
DNA: TGTGCCAGCAGCCCACAAAGCACAGATACGCAGTATTTT

J: TRBJ1-1
V: TRBV19
D: TRBD1
length: 13
size: .
CDR3: CASSTTGGTEAFF
DNA: TGTGCCAGTAGTACGACAGGGGGCACTGAAGCTTTCTTT

J: TRBJ2-7
V: TRBV18
D: TRBD1
length: 16
size: .
CDR3: CASSPRWGQGNYEQYF
DNA: TGTGCCAGCTCACCTCGATGGGGACAGGGGAACTACGAGCAGTACTTC

J: TRBJ1-6
V: TRBV6-6
D: .
length: 14
size: .
CDR3: CASRALVVDSPLHF
DNA: TGTGCCAGCAGAGCCTTGGTAGTTGATTCACCCCTCCACTTT